The clone carrying this T cell receptor (beta chain) appeared many times. What it binds is unknown. The sample is drawn from a study of CD8 T cells in ankylosing spondylitis. Overall study results and limits: The disease-linked clones had a CD8+ phenotype and low blood frequencies. Blood of patients with ankylosing spondylitis appeared to be characterized by a TCR beta motif of eight highly homologous variants. It was reported that disease-linked clones were significantly enriched in matched ankylosing spondylitis synovial fluid.

It was by quantitative 5'-RACE with molecular barcodes that TCR beta libraries were made. TCRdb reprocessed the 5' RACE reads via MiXCR and lists one record per CDR3 protein. Of 230,000 or so distinct CDR3 sequences detected, 18% appear once; the ten largest clones hold about a third. This receptor was taken from a male donor with ankylosing spondylitis or in good health (not recorded which). The specimen sequenced was blood, either unsorted or a sorted T cell fraction (not recorded which).

CDR3 coding DNA: TGTGCCAGCAGCTTAGGGGCCGATCTAGACTCCTACGAGCAGTACTTC. It encodes CASSLGADLDSYEQYF. The chain has TRBV7-8 and TRBJ2-7; no firm D call. V lost 1 base and J 0 bases, leaving 13 bases between the germline ends. This CDR3 spans 16 amino acids. Germline V CDR1 and CDR2: SGHVS, FQNEAQ.